One sample yielded the 23 T cell receptor beta chains listed below, sequenced in a study of T cells in Graves' hyperthyroidism and ophthalmopathy. What was amplified from RNA transcripts were TCR beta CDR3 regions. When the TCR CDR3 underwent first-round RT-PCR, the HTBI primer set was used. MiXCR, run by TCRdb on the multiplex PCR reads, gives a single entry per CDR3 protein. The sample holds 500,000 to 800,000 distinct CDR3 sequences, roughly 15% seen once. Sequenced sample: blood. The receptors derive from a woman between 45 and 65 years old with Graves' ophthalmopathy.

This clonotype was seen ten or more times. The chain uses TRBV7-2 and TRBJ2-7; 9 bases align to TRBD1. V shed 8 bases and J 6 bases; nucleotides not matched to a gene: 11. Per germline, CDR1 SGHTA and CDR2 FQGNSA. The CDR3 runs 14 residues. The CDR3 DNA reads as TGTGCCAGCGAAGACCCGGGACAGGGAACCGAGCAGTACTTC. Translation: CASEDPGQGTEQYF.

Only a few counts were recorded for this clonotype. The J gene is TRBJ1-2, the V gene TRBV4-3; TRBD1 aligns across 7 bases. CDR3 length: 15 amino acids. CDR1 and CDR2 (germline): LGHNA, YSLEER. V gave up 0 bases and J gave up 3 bases; unmatched junction bases: 4. CDR3 amino acids: CASSQENRGHYGYTF. DNA of the CDR3: TGCGCCAGCAGCCAAGAGAACAGGGGCCACTATGGCTACACCTTC.

Note on this clonotype: At one end the junction does not follow the germline gene, possibly because of a read error. This chain joins TRBV7-9 and TRBJ1-1; D perhaps matches TRBD1 (5 bases). There are 15 residues in the CDR3. The germline gives CDR1 SEHNR, CDR2 FQNEAQ (reference sequence). CDR3 protein: CASSLISGVNTKAFF. CDR3 nucleotide sequence: TGTGCCAGCAGCTTAATATCGGGGGTGAACACTAAAGCCTTCTTT.

This clonotype was counted between two and nine times. A single base separates this from a much larger clone, so it may be a read error. Likely a read error: the CDR3 ends without its conserved phenylalanine or tryptophan. The rearrangement links TRBV20-1 to TRBJ2-7; no definite D call. Germline V gives CDR1 DFQATT, CDR2 SNEGSKA (reference sequence). The CDR3 has 11 amino acids. Trimming removed 6 bases from V and 4 bases from J, with 10 bases in between. The CDR3 DNA sequence: TGCAGTGCGAAGGAGCTTTACGAGCAGTACCTC. It is translated as CSAKELYEQYL.

This clonotype was found many times. The rearrangement uses TRBV20-1 and TRBJ2-6; D gene ambiguous. The CDR3 has 14 residues. The germline V gene has CDR1 DFQATT and CDR2 SNEGSKA (reference sequence). The V end was cut by 0 bases, the J end by 0 bases, with 3 bases between. The CDR3 spells CSARESSGANVLTF. The CDR3 nucleotides read TGCAGTGCTAGAGAGAGCTCTGGGGCCAACGTCCTGACTTTC.

In this sample, this clonotype turned up many times. The chain uses TRBV5-1 and TRBJ2-1; 9 nucleotides match TRBD2. The CDR3 is made up of 15 amino acids. With V trimmed by 4 bases and J by 0 bases, 2 bases remained unmatched. CDR1 and CDR2 (germline): SGHRS, YFSETQ. The CDR3 DNA follows: TGCGCCAGCAGCCCTAGCGGGATCTCCTACAATGAGCAGTTCTTC. This gives the protein CASSPSGISYNEQFF.

This clonotype was counted many times. The V gene is TRBV28, the J gene TRBJ1-6; 7 nucleotides align to TRBD1. Germline V gives CDR1 MDHEN, CDR2 SYDVKM. This CDR3 has 14 amino acids. With 6 bases clipped from V and 7 bases from J, the junction kept 6 bases outside the gene matches. CDR3 amino acids: CASRLPGQNSPLHF. The CDR3 DNA reads TGTGCCAGCAGGTTACCGGGACAGAATTCACCCCTCCACTTT.

This clonotype was picked up many times. CDR3 DNA: TGTGCCATCAGTGAGGGACTAGCGGACCAAGAGACCCAGTACTTC. Its protein is CAISEGLADQETQYF. The rearrangement uses TRBV10-3 and TRBJ2-5, with 10 bases fitting TRBD2. From germline, CDR1 is ENHRY and CDR2 SYGVKD. This CDR3 is 15 amino acids long. V lost 2 bases and J lost 0; bases outside the gene matches: 0.

This clonotype was recorded many times. The V gene is TRBV5-1, the J gene TRBJ1-1, with D unclear. The CDR3 extends over 14 amino acids. Germline lookup yields CDR1 SGHRS and CDR2 YFSETQ. The ends were cut back, 1 base at V and 6 bases at J, with 13 bases in the middle. Here the CDR3 reads CASSLIQHRAEAFF. The CDR3 DNA is TGCGCCAGCAGCTTGATTCAACACCGGGCTGAAGCTTTCTTT. Together with reference TRBV5-1 and TRBJ1-1, the CDR3 gives the full variable domain: KAGVTQTPRYLIKTRGQQVTLSCSPISGHRSVSWYQQTPGQGLQFLFEYFSETQRNKGNFPGRFSGRQFSNSRSEMNVSTLELGDSALYLCASSLIQHRAEAFFGQGTRLTVV.

The V and J genes are TRBV7-2 and TRBJ1-4; TRBD1 aligns across 7 bases. Germline CDR1 reads SGHTA; CDR2 reads FQGNSA. The CDR3 has 15 amino acids. Trimming removed 1 base from V and 7 bases from J; junction bases left unmatched: 6. The CDR3 region has the DNA TGTGCCAGCAGCTTAGAGAGGGGGCGAGTTGAAAAACTGTTTTTT. This encodes CASSLERGRVEKLFF. The full variable domain, completed using reference TRBV7-2 and TRBJ1-4, is GAGVSQSPSNKVTEKGKDVELRCDPISGHTALYWYRQSLGQGLEFLIYFQGNSAPDKSGLPSDRFSAERTGGSVSTLTIQRTQQEDSAVYLCASSLERGRVEKLFFGSGTQLSVL.

This sequence joins TRBV4-2 and TRBJ2-4, with unresolved D. This CDR3 comprises 17 residues. Germline CDR1 LGHNA, CDR2 YNFKEQ. Trimming took off 2 bases at V and 3 bases at J, with 17 bases between the two ends. In DNA, the CDR3 is TGTGCCAGCAGCCAAAAAATTGCGGCGGAAAGCAAAAACATTCAGTACTTC. This codes for CASSQKIAAESKNIQYF.

The sample holds many counts of this clonotype. The chain joins TRBV20-1 to TRBJ2-7, with 7 bases aligning to TRBD2. CDR1 DFQATT and CDR2 SNEGSKA come from the germline V gene (reference sequence). The CDR3 covers 12 residues. V was pared by 6 bases and J by 6 bases, with 8 bases of the junction left unmatched. As DNA, the CDR3 is TGCAGTGCCCACGGCCTAGCGGTCGAGCAGTACTTC. It yields the protein CSAHGLAVEQYF.

This clonotype was recorded at least ten times. The gene calls are TRBV5-1 and TRBJ1-1; D remains ambiguous. The CDR3 spans 14 residues. The V and J ends lost 0 bases and 0 bases respectively, with 6 bases between them. Per germline, CDR1 SGHRS and CDR2 YFSETQ. CDR3: CASSLGGMNTEAFF. Written as DNA, the CDR3 is TGCGCCAGCAGCTTGGGGGGAATGAACACTGAAGCTTTCTTT. Using reference TRBV5-1 and TRBJ1-1 for the parts outside the CDR3, the full variable domain is KAGVTQTPRYLIKTRGQQVTLSCSPISGHRSVSWYQQTPGQGLQFLFEYFSETQRNKGNFPGRFSGRQFSNSRSEMNVSTLELGDSALYLCASSLGGMNTEAFFGQGTRLTVV.

V is TRBV6-1 and J is TRBJ2-1, with 10 bases matching TRBD2. CDR3 length equals 16 residues. CDR1 MNHNS and CDR2 SASEGT come from the germline V gene. The V gene end was trimmed by 0 bases and the J gene end by 4 bases; junction bases not matched to a gene: 3. The CDR3 region is CASSEARTSGYNEQFF. The CDR3 bases are TGTGCCAGCAGTGAAGCCAGGACTAGCGGATACAATGAGCAGTTCTTC.

This chain joins TRBV5-1 and TRBJ2-2; no clear D gene. V gave up 1 base and J gave up 2 bases, with 12 bases separating them. Germline lookup yields CDR1 SGHRS and CDR2 YFSETQ. The CDR3 has 16 amino acids. The CDR3 DNA reads TGCGCCAGCAGCTTGCTACCCCAGATTAACACCGGGGAGCTGTTTTTT. Its translation is CASSLLPQINTGELFF. Supplemented by reference TRBV5-1 and TRBJ2-2, the full variable domain reads KAGVTQTPRYLIKTRGQQVTLSCSPISGHRSVSWYQQTPGQGLQFLFEYFSETQRNKGNFPGRFSGRQFSNSRSEMNVSTLELGDSALYLCASSLLPQINTGELFFGEGSRLTVL.

J is TRBJ2-3 and V is TRBV4-3; D remains unclear. The germline V gene has CDR1 LGHNA and CDR2 YSLEER. The CDR3 totals 15 residues. Trimming cost V 3 bases and J 0 bases, with 10 bases left between them. CDR3 amino acids: CASSQYTASTDTQYF. CDR3 DNA sequence: TGCGCCAGCAGCCAGTATACAGCTAGCACAGATACGCAGTATTTT.

As to this clonotype: A much larger clonotype is one base distant, so this may be a read error. This CDR3 is missing its conserved last phenylalanine or tryptophan, likely due to a read error. The rearrangement links TRBV27 to TRBJ2-1, with D tentatively TRBD2 (5 bases). The germline V and J ends were trimmed by 3 bases and 5 bases, with 5 bases remaining between them. This CDR3 region has 12 residues. Germline CDR1 and CDR2: MNHEY and SMNVEV (reference sequence). In DNA form, the CDR3 reads TGTGCCAGCAGTTTGAGGGACAATGAGCAGTTCTCC. Translation: CASSLRDNEQFS.

This clonotype has at least ten counts. This chain joins TRBV28 and TRBJ1-5, with D possibly being TRBD1 (5 bases). CDR3 length: 16 amino acids. Trimming removed 6 bases at V and 3 bases at J, with 18 bases between. Germline V gene lookup returns CDR1 MDHEN and CDR2 SYDVKM. Written as DNA, the CDR3 is TGTGCCAGCAGACCCGGGGGGGACCCGCTCAATCAGCCCCAGCATTTT. Translating it yields CASRPGGDPLNQPQHF.

The gene calls are TRBV5-1 and TRBJ2-1, with D perhaps being TRBD1 or TRBD2 (6 bases each). CDR3 length: 15 residues. Germline CDR1 SGHRS, CDR2 YFSETQ. V shed 0 bases and J shed 10 bases, with 17 bases lying between them. CDR3 in amino acids: CASSLGGALLGEQFF. DNA of the CDR3: TGCGCCAGCAGCTTGGGGGGGGCCCTGCTGGGAGAGCAGTTCTTC.

This clonotype was seen at least ten times. The chain has TRBV20-1 and TRBJ2-5, with D hard to call. The CDR3 spans 16 residues. From germline, CDR1 is DFQATT and CDR2 SNEGSKA (reference sequence). V was clipped by 0 bases and J by 0 bases, with 14 bases between them. CDR3 in amino acids: CSARDFWKGNQETQYF. The CDR3 DNA is TGCAGTGCTAGAGATTTCTGGAAGGGCAACCAAGAGACCCAGTACTTC.

This rearrangement joins TRBV10-3 to TRBJ2-5; 10 bases are shared with TRBD2. CDR1 ENHRY and CDR2 SYGVKD come from the germline V gene. The J segment lost 9 bases and the V segment lost 6 bases, leaving 16 bases of the junction unmatched. The CDR3 loop spans 16 amino acids. This CDR3 is CAIRAGTRTSGSPQYF. In nucleotides, the CDR3 is TGTGCCATCAGAGCCGGGACTAGGACTAGCGGATCCCCCCAGTACTTC.

This clonotype was seen more than once but under ten times. The V call is TRBV20-1, the J call TRBJ1-3, with D hard to call. CDR1 is DFQATT, CDR2 SNEGSKA, per germline (reference sequence). Trimming took 1 base from V and 2 from J, leaving 12 bases between them. The CDR3 runs to 15 residues. As DNA, the CDR3 is TGCAGTGCTAGAGGCGCGCCCGAGGCTGGAAACACCATATATTTT. Protein sequence: CSARGAPEAGNTIYF.

This clonotype was detected many times. This chain uses TRBV3-1 with TRBJ2-3; 8 bases agree with TRBD2. The CDR3 is 14 amino acids. The V gene end was trimmed by 3 bases and the J gene end by 4 bases; junction bases not matched to a gene: 3. CDR1 and CDR2 (germline): LGHDT, YNNKEL (reference sequence). This CDR3 is CASSHAGGADTQYF. CDR3 in DNA: TGTGCCAGCAGCCATGCGGGAGGAGCAGATACGCAGTATTTT.